Below, one T cell receptor beta chain is given with its context. Germline assignment: CDR1 SQVTM and CDR2 ANQGSEA. The CDR3 spans 12 residues. The ends were cut back, 5 bases at V and 6 bases at J, with 14 bases in the middle. The data belong to a study of cytomegalovirus exposure and HLA in healthy donors. PCR involved 60 Vbeta and 13 Jbeta primers. Clones were sequenced by immunoSEQ multiplex PCR, and TCRdb holds only the in-frame ones, with some missing. The sample holds 120,000 to 150,000 clones, 66% seen once. The sequencing sample was made of PBMCs. The chain has TRBV29-1 and TRBJ2-7; TRBD1 might be the D (6 bases). The sequence was obtained from a woman between 55 and 75 years old in good health and CMV-seronegative. As DNA, the CDR3 is TGCAGCGTTATGAGGGGGACGGGCGAGCAGTACTTC. Protein: CSVMRGTGEQYF.